Below are 29 T cell receptor beta chains sequenced from a single sample in a study of CD8 T cells in ankylosing spondylitis. Whole-study findings and limits: Several highly homologous variants formed a TCR beta motif that appeared characteristic of ankylosing spondylitis blood.

These TCRs are of unknown antigen specificity. MiXCR was run by TCRdb on the 5' RACE reads, yielding one entry per CDR3 protein. This table has more than 400,000 distinct CDR3 sequences, under 5.5% appearing once. Input material: blood, either unsorted or a sorted T cell fraction (not recorded which). Source of these receptors: a male donor with ankylosing spondylitis.

At least ten counts were recorded for this clonotype. V and J are TRBV14 and TRBJ2-1; no firm D call. V lost 2 bases and J 7 bases, leaving 12 bases between the germline ends. The CDR3 has 14 residues. Germline lookup yields CDR1 SGHDN and CDR2 FVKESK. CDR3 DNA sequence: TGTGCCAGCAGCCAACGGCAGCCCCCTAATGAGCAGTTCTTC. Encoded protein: CASSQRQPPNEQFF. The entire variable domain, with the rest obtained from reference TRBV14 and TRBJ2-1, is as follows: EAGVTQFPSHSVIEKGQTVTLRCDPISGHDNLYWYRRVMGKEIKFLLHFVKESKQDESGMPNNRFLAERTGGTYSTLKVQPAELEDSGVYFCASSQRQPPNEQFFGPGTRLTVL.

This clonotype has ten or more counts. This rearrangement joins TRBV6-1 to TRBJ1-4, with D possibly TRBD1 on 5 matching bases. The CDR3 consists of 14 residues. Germline assignment: CDR1 MNHNS and CDR2 SASEGT. V lost 6 bases and J lost 2, with 10 bases in between. CDR3 amino acids: CASSPGHTNEKLFF. Here the CDR3 DNA reads TGTGCCAGCAGCCCCGGACATACTAATGAAAAACTGTTTTTT.

At least ten counts were recorded for this clonotype. The chain joins TRBV5-6 to TRBJ2-4, with D unresolved. Between the trimmed V and J ends, which lost 0 bases and 1 base, there was a span of 8 bases. Germline V gene sequence: CDR1 SGHDT, CDR2 YYEEEE. The CDR3 spans 15 residues. In nucleotides, the CDR3 is TGTGCCAGCAGCTTGGTCGGCCAGGCCAAAAACATTCAGTACTTC. Translating it yields CASSLVGQAKNIQYF.

This clonotype has more than one count but fewer than ten. The chain joins TRBV20-1 to TRBJ2-7; 7 bases are a match to TRBD1. V was pared by 6 bases and J by 6 bases, with 5 bases of the junction left unmatched. Germline CDR1 is DFQATT and CDR2 is SNEGSKA (reference sequence). The CDR3 is 11 residues long. The CDR3 nucleotides read TGCAGTGCCGGACAGGTGGGCGAGCAGTACTTC. Translated, it gives CSAGQVGEQYF.

This clonotype was recorded many times. The gene calls are TRBV16 and TRBJ1-5; D is possibly TRBD1 (5 bases). Germline V gene sequence: CDR1 KGHSY, CDR2 FQNENV. The CDR3 sequence is 14 residues long. The germline V and J ends were trimmed by 3 bases and 9 bases, with 15 bases remaining between them. The DNA of the CDR3 is TGTGCCAGCAGCCATAGGGACCGAGCGGGGCCCCAGCATTTT. This translates into CASSHRDRAGPQHF.

This clonotype showed up many times. The DNA for the CDR3 is TGTGCCAGCACCAGGACAGGGAGGGTGGAGACCCAGTACTTC. It is translated as CASTRTGRVETQYF. The genes are TRBV12-3 or TRBV12-4 and TRBJ2-5, with TRBD1 as a possible D gene (8 bases). This CDR3 region has 14 residues. Trimming shortened V by 7 bases and J by 5 bases, and 17 bases separated the two germline ends.

There are many counts of this clonotype. The rearrangement links TRBV20-1 to TRBJ2-1; TRBD2 might be the D (5 bases). The CDR3 sequence is 16 residues long. V gave up 5 bases and J gave up 0 bases, with 17 bases separating them. The germline V gene encodes CDR1 DFQATT and CDR2 SNEGSKA (reference sequence). CDR3 loop: CSAPTYGESSYNEQFF. CDR3 DNA sequence: TGCAGTGCTCCTACTTACGGGGAAAGCTCCTACAATGAGCAGTTCTTC.

This clonotype showed up many times. The CDR3: CASSLVEAAAIEQYF. The CDR3 DNA reads as TGTGCCAGCAGCTTGGTGGAGGCGGCTGCTATCGAGCAGTACTTC. The V and J genes are TRBV5-6 and TRBJ2-7, with a possible D match to TRBD2 (5 bases). Per the germline V gene, CDR1 is SGHDT and CDR2 is YYEEEE. The CDR3 runs 15 residues. V dropped 0 bases and J dropped 6 bases, with 16 bases sitting between them.

V is TRBV7-9 and J is TRBJ2-3; tentatively, D is TRBD1 or TRBD2 (6 bases each). There are 14 residues in the CDR3. V shed 5 bases and J shed 4 bases, with 13 bases lying between them. Germline values: CDR1 SEHNR, CDR2 FQNEAQ (reference sequence). The CDR3: CASSPGGGADTQYF. CDR3 nucleotides: TGTGCCAGCAGCCCCGGGGGCGGCGCAGATACGCAGTATTTT.

This clonotype was counted ten times or more. This rearrangement joins TRBV7-2 to TRBJ1-2, with D possibly TRBD1 on 5 matching bases. V lost 3 bases to trimming and J lost 2 bases, with 10 bases between them. Germline loops: CDR1 SGHTA, CDR2 FQGNSA. The CDR3 runs 14 residues. The CDR3 here is CASSFSRDNYGYTF. In nucleotides, the CDR3 is TGTGCCAGCAGCTTCAGTAGGGACAACTATGGCTACACCTTC.

This clonotype was seen many times. J is TRBJ2-7 and V is TRBV7-2; unclear D gene. The CDR3 has 14 amino acids. Looked up from germline, CDR1 is SGHTA and CDR2 is FQGNSA. The V gene lost 6 bases and the J gene lost 0 bases, with 12 bases spanning the gap. The CDR3 region has the DNA TGTGCCAGCAGGGAGATGGGTAGCTCCTACGAGCAGTACTTC. This codes for CASREMGSSYEQYF.

This clonotype was counted ten times or more. This sequence joins TRBV5-6 and TRBJ2-2; D is undetermined. Trimming removed 3 bases at V and 7 bases at J, with 13 bases between. This CDR3 contains 14 residues. From germline, CDR1 is SGHDT and CDR2 YYEEEE. The DNA of the CDR3 is TGTGCCAGCAGCTATCCCCCGGCGGACGGGGAGCTGTTTTTT. Residues: CASSYPPADGELFF.

This clonotype was seen ten or more times. The chain is built from TRBV9 and TRBJ1-1; D is undetermined. Trimming cost V 7 bases and J 6 bases, with 16 bases left between them. Germline CDR1 and CDR2: SGDLS and YYNGEE. CDR3 size: 13 residues. The chain's CDR3 is CASHGGNEAEAFF. The CDR3, as DNA: TGTGCCAGCCACGGTGGAAACGAAGCTGAAGCTTTCTTT.

This clonotype has at least ten counts. In DNA, the CDR3 is TGTGCCAGCAGCCAAATAGCGGGGGAACAAGAGACCCAGTACTTC. Its protein product is CASSQIAGEQETQYF. V usage is TRBV4-2 and J usage is TRBJ2-5, with 9 bases aligning to TRBD2. The V segment lost 2 bases and the J segment 2 bases; nucleotides outside the gene matches: 3. The CDR3 has 15 amino acids. CDR1 and CDR2 from the germline V gene are LGHNA and YNFKEQ.

This clonotype was recorded at least ten times. This rearrangement joins TRBV30 to TRBJ2-7; maybe TRBD1 (6 bases). This CDR3 region has 12 residues. The V gene's germline CDR1 is GTSNPN and CDR2 SVGIG (reference sequence). V was trimmed by 3 bases and J by 1 base, leaving 7 bases between them. The CDR3: CAWRGQSYEQYF. The CDR3 DNA reads TGTGCCTGGAGAGGACAGTCCTACGAGCAGTACTTC. The full variable domain, in which reference TRBV30 and TRBJ2-7 provide the parts outside the CDR3, is SQTIHQWPATLVQPVGSPLSLECTVEGTSNPNLYWYRQAAGRGLQLLFYSVGIGQISSEVPQNLSASRPQDRQFILSSKKLLLSDSGFYLCAWRGQSYEQYFGPGTRLTVT.

This clonotype was picked up many times. The J gene is TRBJ2-7, the V gene TRBV7-8, with 10 bases identical to TRBD1. Germline loops: CDR1 SGHVS, CDR2 FQNEAQ. This CDR3 is built from 14 residues. Trimming cost V 3 bases and J 3 bases; bases outside gene matches: 2. CDR3 sequence: CASSFDRGLYEQYF. The CDR3 nucleotides read TGTGCCAGCAGCTTCGACAGGGGGCTCTACGAGCAGTACTTC.

The table lists this clonotype with many counts. V is TRBV7-2 and J is TRBJ1-2; D remains ambiguous. CDR3 size: 13 residues. V was pared by 1 base and J by 4 bases, with 7 bases between. Germline V gene sequence: CDR1 SGHTA, CDR2 FQGNSA. As DNA, the CDR3 is TGTGCCAGCAGCTTAGAGGGTATCTATGGCTACACCTTC. Amino acid sequence: CASSLEGIYGYTF.

Ten or more counts support this clonotype. J is TRBJ2-1 and V is TRBV20-1; TRBD2 matches 11 bases. Trimming took 3 bases from V and 4 from J; bases not matched to a gene: 2. The CDR3 loop spans 14 amino acids. From germline, CDR1 is DFQATT and CDR2 SNEGSKA (reference sequence). The chain's CDR3 is CSASRLAGYNEQFF. CDR3 nucleotide sequence: TGCAGTGCTAGTCGACTAGCGGGATACAATGAGCAGTTCTTC.

This clonotype was seen at least ten times. The V and J genes are TRBV6-5 and TRBJ2-1; TRBD1 aligns across 7 bases. The ends lost 10 bases at V and 16 bases at J; junction bases unmatched: 13. CDR1 is MNHEY and CDR2 is SVGAGI in the germline V gene. The CDR3 consists of 11 residues. The CDR3 reads CATSTGAAFFF. The DNA for the CDR3 is TGTGCCACCTCAACAGGGGCCGCCTTCTTCTTC.

This clonotype came up a few times. V and J are TRBV6-4 and TRBJ1-2; weak D call: TRBD1 (6 bases). The CDR3 covers 12 residues. The ends were cut back, 5 bases at V and 7 bases at J, with 11 bases in the middle. The germline CDR1 and CDR2 sequences are MRHNA and SNTAGT. Written as DNA, the CDR3 is TGTGCCAGCAGTAAGGGGGGGTTTGGCTACACCTTC. Translated: CASSKGGFGYTF.

This clonotype was counted at least ten times. The chain links TRBV4-3 to TRBJ2-7; 12 bases align to TRBD1. From germline, CDR1 is LGHNA and CDR2 YSLEER. CDR3 length: 16 residues. V shed 1 base and J 5 bases; nucleotides not matched to a gene: 6. The CDR3 loop reads CASSQGPGQGADEQYF. The CDR3 DNA follows: TGCGCCAGCAGCCAAGGGCCGGGACAGGGGGCCGACGAGCAGTACTTC.

V gene TRBV4-3 combines with J gene TRBJ2-1; TRBD1 agrees at 9 bases. The length of the CDR3 is 16 residues. V trimming: 1 base; J trimming: 7 bases; junction bases outside the gene matches: 8. The V gene's germline CDR1 is LGHNA and CDR2 YSLEER. The CDR3 loop reads CASSQVPGQGGNEQFF. CDR3 nucleotides: TGCGCCAGCAGCCAAGTGCCGGGACAGGGAGGGAATGAGCAGTTCTTC.

This clonotype was seen many times. The rearrangement uses TRBV4-3 and TRBJ2-7; TRBD1 matches at 8 bases. The CDR3 is 14 residues long. Germline trimming cut 3 bases from V and 6 bases from J; bases unmatched to any gene: 7. CDR1 and CDR2 (germline): LGHNA, YSLEER. The CDR3 region has the DNA TGCGCCAGCAGCCAGAGGACAGGGTTTAGCGAGCAGTACTTC. It translates to CASSQRTGFSEQYF.

This clonotype has a handful of counts. This chain links TRBV19 with TRBJ2-7; unclear D gene. The V end was cut by 5 bases, the J end by 3 bases, with 11 bases between. The CDR3 has 13 residues. Germline values: CDR1 LNHDA, CDR2 SQIVND (reference sequence). CDR3: CASSPPDGYEQYF. In nucleotides, the CDR3 is TGTGCCAGTAGTCCACCGGACGGCTACGAGCAGTACTTC. Combining the CDR3 with reference TRBV19 and TRBJ2-7 gives the whole variable domain DGGITQSPKYLFRKEGQNVTLSCEQNLNHDAMYWYRQDPGQGLRLIYYSQIVNDFQKGDIAEGYSVSREKKESFPLTVTSAQKNPTAFYLCASSPPDGYEQYFGPGTRLTVT.

In this sample, this clonotype turned up many times. The V call is TRBV20-1, the J call TRBJ2-7; no firm D call. The length of the CDR3 is 16 residues. CDR1 and CDR2 from the germline V gene are DFQATT and SNEGSKA (reference sequence). Trimming removed 6 bases from V and 3 bases from J, with 24 bases in between. CDR3 loop: CSATGSPGHLRYEQYF. The CDR3 region has the DNA TGCAGTGCCACGGGTAGTCCCGGGCACCTACGCTACGAGCAGTACTTC.

This clonotype showed up many times. The gene calls are TRBV7-2 and TRBJ2-3; 7 positions match TRBD1. In germline, CDR1 is SGHTA, CDR2 FQGNSA. There are 15 residues in the CDR3. V gave up 5 bases and J gave up 2 bases; unmatched junction bases: 7. The CDR3 region is CASSQQGHDTDTQYF. As DNA, the CDR3 is TGTGCCAGCAGCCAACAGGGGCACGACACAGATACGCAGTATTTT.

This clonotype was observed at least ten times. The genes are TRBV6-2 or TRBV6-3 and TRBJ2-1; the D gene is possibly TRBD1 (6 bases). The CDR3 contains 14 residues. V shed 8 bases and J shed 6 bases, with 17 bases lying between them. Germline CDR1 MNHEY, CDR2 SVGEGT. Written as DNA, the CDR3 is TGTGCCAGCCGGGCGGCAGGGGTTAGCAATGAGCAGTTCTTC. Amino acid sequence: CASRAAGVSNEQFF.

This clonotype was seen only a few times. The chain couples TRBV28 to TRBJ2-1, with 7 bases lining up with TRBD2. The CDR3 spans 16 residues. Germline V gene sequence: CDR1 MDHEN, CDR2 SYDVKM. J lost 3 bases, V lost 1 base, and 6 bases had no gene match. CDR3 DNA: TGTGCCAGCAGTTTATCGCGCGGGAGAAGCTACAATGAGCAGTTCTTC. Translation gives CASSLSRGRSYNEQFF. Supplemented by reference TRBV28 and TRBJ2-1, the full variable domain reads DVKVTQSSRYLVKRTGEKVFLECVQDMDHENMFWYRQDPGLGLRLIYFSYDVKMKEKGDIPEGYSVSREKKERFSLILESASTNQTSMYLCASSLSRGRSYNEQFFGPGTRLTVL.

This clonotype was seen at least ten times. This sequence joins TRBV29-1 and TRBJ1-2; possible D gene TRBD1, 6 bases. The CDR3 has 16 amino acids. The V end lost 4 bases, the J end lost 2 bases, and 20 bases lay between the germline ends. Per the germline V gene, CDR1 is SQVTM and CDR2 is ANQGSEA. CDR3 protein: CSVVSSTRGENYGYTF. In nucleotides, the CDR3 is TGCAGCGTTGTGTCCAGCACGAGGGGGGAGAACTATGGCTACACCTTC.